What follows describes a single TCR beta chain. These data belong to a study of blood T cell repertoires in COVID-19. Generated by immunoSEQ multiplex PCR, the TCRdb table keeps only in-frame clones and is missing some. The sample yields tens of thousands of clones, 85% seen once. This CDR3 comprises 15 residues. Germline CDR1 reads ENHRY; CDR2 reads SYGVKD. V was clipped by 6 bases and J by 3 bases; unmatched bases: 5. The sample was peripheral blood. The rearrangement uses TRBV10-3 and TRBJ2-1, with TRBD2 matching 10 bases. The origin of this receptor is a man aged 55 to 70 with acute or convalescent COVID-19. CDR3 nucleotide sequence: TGTGCCATCAGAAGTCCTAGCGGGGGCTACAATGAGCAGTTCTTC. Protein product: CAIRSPSGGYNEQFF.